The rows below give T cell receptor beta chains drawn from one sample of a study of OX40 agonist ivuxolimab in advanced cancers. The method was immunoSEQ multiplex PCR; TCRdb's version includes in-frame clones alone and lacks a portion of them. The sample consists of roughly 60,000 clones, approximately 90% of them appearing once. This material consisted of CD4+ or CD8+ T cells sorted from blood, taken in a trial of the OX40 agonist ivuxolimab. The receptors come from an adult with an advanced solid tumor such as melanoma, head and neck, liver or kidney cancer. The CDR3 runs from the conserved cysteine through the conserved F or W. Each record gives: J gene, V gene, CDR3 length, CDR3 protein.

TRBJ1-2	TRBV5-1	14	CASNNPGTFYGYTF
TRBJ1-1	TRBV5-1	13	CATSLRGNTEAFF
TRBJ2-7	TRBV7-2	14	CASSLVSGAHEQYF
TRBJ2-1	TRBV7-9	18	CASSLSRPGGIWVNEQFF
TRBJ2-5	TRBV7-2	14	CASSDGLGPETQYF
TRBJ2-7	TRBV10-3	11	CAISESNEQYF
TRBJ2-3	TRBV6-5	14	CASSWDRSTDTQYF
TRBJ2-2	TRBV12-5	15	CASGFGGVNTGELFF
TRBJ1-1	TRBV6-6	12	CATRTENTEAFF
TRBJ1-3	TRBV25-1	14	CASTPGAAGNTIYF
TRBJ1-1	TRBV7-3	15	CASSLRQGVNTEAFF
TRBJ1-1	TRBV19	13	CASSPSPGREAFF
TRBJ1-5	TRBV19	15	CASRSQAGGNQPQHF
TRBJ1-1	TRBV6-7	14	CASSYSRGIAEAFF
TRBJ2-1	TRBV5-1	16	CASSLDVERLYNEQFF
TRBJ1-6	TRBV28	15	CASSSGPRDNSPLHF
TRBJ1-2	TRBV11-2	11	CASSPGGTSIF
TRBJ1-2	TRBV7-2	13	CASRDQTVYGYTF
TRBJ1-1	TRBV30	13	CAWSQGKNTEAFF
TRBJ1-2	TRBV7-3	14	CASSLLVQTYGYTF